One and the same sample provided the 9 T cell receptor beta chains below, sequenced in a study of blood T cell repertoires in COVID-19. The protocol was immunoSEQ multiplex PCR, while the TCRdb copy is restricted to in-frame clones and leaves out a portion. The data contain over 200,000 clones, 82% of them singletons. Sequencing was carried out using PBMCs or T cells enriched from blood (not recorded which). Receptors originate from a man aged 40-49 years who had recovered from COVID-19.

J is TRBJ1-1 and V is TRBV12-3 or TRBV12-4; no reliable D call. The length of the CDR3 is 13 residues. The V gene lost 3 bases and the J gene lost 3 bases, with 8 bases spanning the gap. CDR3 coding DNA: TGTGCCAGCAGTTTCGGGCGGGACACTGAAGCTTTCTTT. Protein sequence: CASSFGRDTEAFF.

This clone was counted a few times. The V gene is TRBV14, the J gene TRBJ2-7; D is uncertain. Germline-derived CDR1 and CDR2 are SGHDN and FVKESK. V gave up 1 base and J gave up 6 bases, with 16 bases separating them. This CDR3 has 15 residues. CDR3 in DNA: TGTGCCAGCAGCCAAGGAACAAAAAGAACCTCCGAGCAGTACTTC. It specifies CASSQGTKRTSEQYF.

The chain has TRBV19 and TRBJ1-3, with D unresolved. Trimming stripped 3 bases from V and 4 bases from J, with 10 bases between. Germline V gives CDR1 LNHDA, CDR2 SQIVND (reference sequence). This CDR3 has 14 residues. CDR3 DNA: TGTGCCAGTAGTATCCCAGGAGGAGGAAACACCATATATTTT. This codes for CASSIPGGGNTIYF.

The V call is TRBV5-1, the J call TRBJ2-7, with 9 bases that match TRBD1. The CDR3 is 14 amino acids. Unmatched junction bases numbered 10, after V lost 0 bases and J lost 12 bases. Germline CDR1 reads SGHRS; CDR2 reads YFSETQ. The CDR3 is CASSLGDRAFPRYF. The CDR3 DNA reads as TGCGCCAGCAGCTTGGGGGACAGGGCTTTCCCCAGGTACTTC.

V usage is TRBV2 and J usage is TRBJ2-5; TRBD2 is a possible D gene (6 bases). Germline CDR1 is SNHLY and CDR2 is FYNNEI. The CDR3 sequence is 15 residues long. V lost 3 bases and J 5 bases, leaving 16 bases between the germline ends. CDR3 sequence (DNA): TGTGCCAGCAGTGAGAAGCGGGCCGCTCTGGAGACCCAGTACTTC. This encodes CASSEKRAALETQYF.

The chain has TRBV13 and TRBJ1-6; 8 bases match TRBD1. CDR1 is PRHDT, CDR2 FYEKMQ, per germline (reference sequence). J lost 9 bases, V lost 0 bases, and 7 bases had no gene match. There are 16 residues in the CDR3. The chain's CDR3 is CASSLGHDRGSSPLHF. For the CDR3, the DNA is TGTGCCAGCAGCTTAGGCCACGACAGGGGTAGTTCACCCCTCCACTTT.

The chain combines TRBV3-1 (or the pseudogene TRBV3-2) with TRBJ1-6, with 8 bases matching TRBD1. J lost 10 bases, V lost 6 bases, and 2 bases had no gene match. CDR1 and CDR2 (germline): LGHDT, YNNKEL (reference sequence). The CDR3 runs 12 residues. The CDR3 here is CASRTGESPLHF. The CDR3, as DNA: TGTGCCAGCAGGACAGGGGAGTCACCCCTCCACTTT.

This clone has a handful of counts. The gene calls are TRBV10-3 and TRBJ2-1, with TRBD2 matching over 11 bases. The germline CDR1 and CDR2 sequences are ENHRY and SYGVKD. Germline trimming cut 10 bases from V and 3 bases from J; bases unmatched to any gene: 5. This CDR3 spans 14 amino acids. Written as DNA, the CDR3 is TGTGCCACGACACTAGCGGGAGACTACAATGAGCAGTTCTTC. This translates into CATTLAGDYNEQFF.

The CDR3 DNA is TGTGCCAGCAGCCCAAACAGGGGAAGTATCTCACCCCTCCACTTT. This gives the protein CASSPNRGSISPLHF. This chain connects TRBV4-2 to TRBJ1-6; 7 nucleotides agree with TRBD1. CDR1 is LGHNA, CDR2 YNFKEQ, per germline. CDR3 length: 15 residues. Trimming removed 4 bases from V and 10 bases from J; junction bases left unmatched: 10.